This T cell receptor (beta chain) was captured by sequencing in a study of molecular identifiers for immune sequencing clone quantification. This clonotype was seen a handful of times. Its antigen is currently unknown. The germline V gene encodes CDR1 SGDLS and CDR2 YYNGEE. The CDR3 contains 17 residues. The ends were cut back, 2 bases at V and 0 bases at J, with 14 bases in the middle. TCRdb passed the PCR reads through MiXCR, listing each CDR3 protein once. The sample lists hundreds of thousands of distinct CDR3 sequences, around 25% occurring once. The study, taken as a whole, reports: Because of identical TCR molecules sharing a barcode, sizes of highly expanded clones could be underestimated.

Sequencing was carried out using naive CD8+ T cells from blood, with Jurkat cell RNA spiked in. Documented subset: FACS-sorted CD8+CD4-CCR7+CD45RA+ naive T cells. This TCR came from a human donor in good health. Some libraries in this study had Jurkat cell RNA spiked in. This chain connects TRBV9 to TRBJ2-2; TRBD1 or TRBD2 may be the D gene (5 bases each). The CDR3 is CASSVEAAGPNTGELFF. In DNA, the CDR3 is TGTGCCAGCAGCGTGGAGGCGGCAGGGCCGAACACCGGGGAGCTGTTTTTT.